The 2 T cell receptor beta chains below were found in one sample sequenced in a study of blood T cell repertoires in COVID-19. This table comes from immunoSEQ multiplex PCR, and its TCRdb copy is limited to in-frame clones, with some not included. The sample consists of about 90,000 clones, 75% to 90% of them appearing once. Sequenced: peripheral blood. The receptors stem from a man older than 75 with active or convalescent COVID-19.

This rearrangement joins TRBV28 to TRBJ1-4; tentative D call: TRBD1 (5 bases). This CDR3 comprises 15 residues. Germline V gene sequence: CDR1 MDHEN, CDR2 SYDVKM. V lost 2 bases and J 2 bases, leaving 9 bases between the germline ends. CDR3 region: CASSLGGLTNEKLFF. The CDR3 nucleotides read TGTGCCAGCAGTTTAGGGGGACTGACTAATGAAAAACTGTTTTTT. Complete variable domain (other parts from reference TRBV28 and TRBJ1-4): DVKVTQSSRYLVKRTGEKVFLECVQDMDHENMFWYRQDPGLGLRLIYFSYDVKMKEKGDIPEGYSVSREKKERFSLILESASTNQTSMYLCASSLGGLTNEKLFFGSGTQLSVL.

The genes are TRBV4-2 and TRBJ2-1; 7 bases map to TRBD1. J was trimmed by 4 bases and V by 3 bases; bases with no gene match: 12. Per the germline V gene, CDR1 is LGHNA and CDR2 is YNFKEQ. The CDR3 has 17 amino acids. The CDR3 loop is CASSQGYGQVKYNEQFF. The CDR3 DNA reads as TGTGCCAGCAGCCAGGGCTATGGACAGGTTAAGTACAATGAGCAGTTCTTC.